This TCR beta chain was obtained from a study of blood T cell repertoires in COVID-19. The overall study: Nucleic acid was either cDNA or gDNA, and it came from T cells, B-cell-depleted T cells, or PBMCs.

Here immunoSEQ multiplex PCR was the method, and the copy in TCRdb shows in-frame clones only, minus some. The table records over 150,000 clones, around 81% of them present only once. The CDR3 sequence is 15 residues long. CDR1 is SGHRS, CDR2 YFSETQ, per germline. The trim removed 4 bases at V and 4 bases at J, leaving 7 bases unmatched. The clonotype was recovered from a man aged 35-49 years who had recovered from COVID-19. The sequencing sample was made of PBMCs or T cells enriched from blood (not recorded which). The chain combines TRBV5-1 with TRBJ2-1; 8 positions agree with TRBD1. The CDR3 DNA sequence: TGCGCCAGCAGCACCGGGACAGGAAGTTACAATGAGCAGTTCTTC. Protein product: CASSTGTGSYNEQFF.